Reported below is one T cell receptor beta chain. The CDR3 totals 19 residues. Unmatched junction bases numbered 15, after V lost 2 bases and J lost 5 bases. Germline values: CDR1 MNHEY, CDR2 SMNVEV (reference sequence). Using immunoSEQ multiplex PCR, the repertoire was profiled, and TCRdb retains in-frame clones only, with some absent. The sample yields 200,000 to 250,000 clones, about 91% seen once. Participants were aged about 18 to 100 years from about two dozen US areas. This entry belongs to a study of blood T cell repertoires in COVID-19. As for the study in general: The analysed material was cDNA or gDNA that came from T cells, B-cell-depleted T cells, or PBMCs.

Sequencing was carried out using PBMCs or T cells enriched from blood (not recorded which). The TCR sequence derives from a woman aged 45-60 years with acute COVID-19. The rearrangement uses TRBV27 and TRBJ2-1, with 10 bases identical to TRBD1. This chain's CDR3 is CASSLRPPRQGARDNEQFF. In DNA, the CDR3 is TGTGCCAGCAGTTTAAGGCCCCCCAGACAGGGGGCAAGAGACAATGAGCAGTTCTTC.